These 8 T cell receptor beta chains were sequenced from one sample in a study of T cell responses to AZD1222 COVID-19 vaccine. TCRdb's copy holds only in-frame clones and misses some; the assay was immunoSEQ multiplex PCR. The table has roughly 58,000 clones, approximately 85% seen once. Sequenced material: peripheral blood, taken on day 0 of MenACWY control vaccination. Receptors were obtained from an adult in good health.

This clone came up once. V usage is TRBV19 and J usage is TRBJ2-7; 7 nucleotides match TRBD1. CDR3 length equals 20 residues. V was clipped by 7 bases and J by 3 bases; unmatched bases: 27. Germline CDR1 is LNHDA and CDR2 is SQIVND (reference sequence). The CDR3 DNA follows: TGTGCCAGTACCGCCCGGCACCCCAGTCAAGCCCGGGACAGTGTCTACGAGCAGTACTTC. Its protein is CASTARHPSQARDSVYEQYF.

The CDR3 DNA sequence: TGTGCCACCAGCAGAGGGGAGTTCCAAAACATTCAGTACTTC. Translating gives CATSRGEFQNIQYF. This chain joins TRBV15 and TRBJ2-4; a weak D match, TRBD2 (5 bases). The CDR3 covers 14 residues. Trimming took 1 base from V and 5 from J, leaving 9 bases between them. Per germline, CDR1 LNHNV and CDR2 YYDKDF (reference sequence). The full variable domain, completed using reference TRBV15 and TRBJ2-4, is DAMVIQNPRYQVTQFGKPVTLSCSQTLNHNVMYWYQQKSSQAPKLLFHYYDKDFNNEADTPDNFQSRRPNTSFCFLDIRSPGLGDTAMYLCATSRGEFQNIQYFGAGTRLSVL.

Only a few counts were recorded for this clone. The chain employs TRBV28 and TRBJ1-1, with D perhaps TRBD1 (5 bases). V gave up 3 bases and J gave up 6 bases, with 17 bases separating them. This CDR3 is built from 15 residues. Germline loops: CDR1 MDHEN, CDR2 SYDVKM. DNA of the CDR3: TGTGCCAGCAGTTTGGACCCCCACGGGGACGCTGAAGCTTTCTTT. Its protein product is CASSLDPHGDAEAFF.

This clone has a single count. This chain joins TRBV5-8 and TRBJ2-5, with 9 bases matching TRBD2. Germline V gene lookup returns CDR1 SGHTS and CDR2 YDEGEE. V was clipped by 0 bases and J by 0 bases; unmatched bases: 3. The CDR3 loop spans 16 amino acids. The CDR3 DNA follows: TGTGCCAGCAGCTTGGGACTAGCGGAGTACCAAGAGACCCAGTACTTC. This encodes CASSLGLAEYQETQYF.

This sequence joins TRBV29-1 and TRBJ2-7, with 14 bases matching TRBD2. CDR1 SQVTM and CDR2 ANQGSEA come from the germline V gene. This CDR3 comprises 13 residues. V gave up 6 bases and J gave up 4 bases; unmatched junction bases: 2. The CDR3 region is CSVGTSGRYEQYF. For the CDR3, the DNA is TGCAGCGTGGGGACTAGCGGGAGATACGAGCAGTACTTC.

Points on this clone: At one end the junction does not follow the germline gene, possibly because of a read error. The chain uses TRBV28 and TRBJ1-2; D perhaps matches TRBD1 (5 bases). Germline CDR1 and CDR2: MDHEN and SYDVKM. The CDR3 is 15 residues long. CDR3 sequence: CASNEPAGQGKRAAF. The CDR3 DNA is TGTGCCAGCAATGAGCCTGCTGGGCAGGGCAAAAGGGCGGCCTTC.

The chain has TRBV30 and TRBJ1-5, with a weak D call TRBD1 (5 bases). With 2 bases removed from V and 4 bases from J, the gap between germline ends came to 9 bases. This CDR3 region has 13 residues. In germline, CDR1 is GTSNPN, CDR2 SVGIG (reference sequence). The CDR3 sequence is CAWSLQGNQPQHF. CDR3 bases: TGTGCCTGGAGTCTCCAGGGTAATCAGCCCCAGCATTTT.

The chain links TRBV9 to TRBJ2-1; TRBD1 matches at 9 bases. The J segment lost 4 bases and the V segment lost 4 bases, leaving 3 bases of the junction unmatched. The CDR3 consists of 14 residues. The V gene's germline CDR1 is SGDLS and CDR2 YYNGEE. This CDR3 reads CASSHGTGYNEQFF. CDR3 nucleotides: TGTGCCAGCAGCCACGGGACAGGGTACAATGAGCAGTTCTTC.